The sample holds one count of the clone carrying this TCR beta chain. These data are taken from a study of T cell responses to AZD1222 COVID-19 vaccine. Data came from immunoSEQ multiplex PCR; TCRdb stores just in-frame clones and leaves some out. The profile shows approximately 220,000 clones, just over 90% of them singletons. Trimming at V came to 5 bases and at J to 0 bases, leaving 6 bases not matched to a gene. The CDR3 loop spans 15 amino acids. Germline loops: CDR1 SEHNR, CDR2 FQNEAQ (reference sequence). The chain couples TRBV7-9 to TRBJ1-1; TRBD1 matches at 7 bases. This TCR derives from an adult in good health. The source material was peripheral blood, sampled on day 0 of MenACWY control vaccination. DNA for the CDR3: TGTGCCAGCAGCGTCGGGGGACAGATGAACACTGAAGCTTTCTTT. Translating it yields CASSVGGQMNTEAFF.